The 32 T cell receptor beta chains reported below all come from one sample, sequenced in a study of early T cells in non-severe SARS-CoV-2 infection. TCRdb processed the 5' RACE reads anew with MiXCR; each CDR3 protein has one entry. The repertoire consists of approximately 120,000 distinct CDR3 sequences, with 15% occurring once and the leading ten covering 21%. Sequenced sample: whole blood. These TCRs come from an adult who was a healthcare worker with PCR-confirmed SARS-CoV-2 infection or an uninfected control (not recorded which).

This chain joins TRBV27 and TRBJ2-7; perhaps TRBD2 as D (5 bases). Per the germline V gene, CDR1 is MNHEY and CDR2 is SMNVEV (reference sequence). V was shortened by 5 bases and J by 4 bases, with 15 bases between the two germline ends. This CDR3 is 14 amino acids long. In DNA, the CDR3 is TGTGCCAGCAGTCAAGGGAGAGAACTTTACGAGCAGTACTTC. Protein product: CASSQGRELYEQYF.

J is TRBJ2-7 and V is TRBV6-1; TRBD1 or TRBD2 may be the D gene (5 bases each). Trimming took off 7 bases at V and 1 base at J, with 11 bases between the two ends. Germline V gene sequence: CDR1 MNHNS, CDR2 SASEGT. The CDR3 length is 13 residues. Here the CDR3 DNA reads TGTGCCAGCACCTGGGACGCGTCCTACGAGCAGTACTTC. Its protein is CASTWDASYEQYF.

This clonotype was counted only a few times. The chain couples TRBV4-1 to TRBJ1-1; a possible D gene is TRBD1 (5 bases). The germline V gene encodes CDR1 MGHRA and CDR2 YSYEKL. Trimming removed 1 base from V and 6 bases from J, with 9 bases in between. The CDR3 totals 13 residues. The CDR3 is CASSQAGGAEAFF. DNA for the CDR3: TGCGCCAGCAGCCAAGCTGGGGGGGCTGAAGCTTTCTTT.

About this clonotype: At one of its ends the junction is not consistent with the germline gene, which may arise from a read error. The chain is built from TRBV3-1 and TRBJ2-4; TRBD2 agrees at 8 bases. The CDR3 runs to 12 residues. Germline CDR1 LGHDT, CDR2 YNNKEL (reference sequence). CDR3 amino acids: CASSLASGQEHF. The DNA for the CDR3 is TGTGCCAGCAGCCTCGCTAGCGGGCAGGAGCACTTC.

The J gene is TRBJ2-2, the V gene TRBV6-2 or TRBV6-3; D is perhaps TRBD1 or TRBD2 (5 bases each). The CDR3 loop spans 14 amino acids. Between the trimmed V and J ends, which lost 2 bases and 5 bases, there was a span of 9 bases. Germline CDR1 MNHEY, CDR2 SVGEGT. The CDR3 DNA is TGTGCCAGCAGTTACGAGGGGACGACCGGGGAGCTGTTTTTT. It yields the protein CASSYEGTTGELFF.

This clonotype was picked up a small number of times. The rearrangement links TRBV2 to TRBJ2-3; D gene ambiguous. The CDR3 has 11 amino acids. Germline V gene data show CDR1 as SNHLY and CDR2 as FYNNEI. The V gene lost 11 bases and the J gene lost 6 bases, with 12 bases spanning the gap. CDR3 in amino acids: CAVRISDTQYF. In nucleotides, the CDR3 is TGTGCCGTACGGATCTCGGATACGCAGTATTTT.

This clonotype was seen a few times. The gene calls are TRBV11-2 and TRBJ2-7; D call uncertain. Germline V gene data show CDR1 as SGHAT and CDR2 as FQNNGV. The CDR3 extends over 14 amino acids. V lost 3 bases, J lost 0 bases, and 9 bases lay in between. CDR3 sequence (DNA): TGTGCCAGCAGCTTCACAGATAGCTCCTACGAGCAGTACTTC. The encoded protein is CASSFTDSSYEQYF.

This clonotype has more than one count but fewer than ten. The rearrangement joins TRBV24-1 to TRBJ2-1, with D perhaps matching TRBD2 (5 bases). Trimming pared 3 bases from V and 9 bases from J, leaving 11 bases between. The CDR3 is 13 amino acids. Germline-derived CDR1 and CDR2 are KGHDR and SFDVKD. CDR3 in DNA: TGTGCCACCAGTGATCCCCTAGCCGGTGAGCAGTTCTTC. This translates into CATSDPLAGEQFF.

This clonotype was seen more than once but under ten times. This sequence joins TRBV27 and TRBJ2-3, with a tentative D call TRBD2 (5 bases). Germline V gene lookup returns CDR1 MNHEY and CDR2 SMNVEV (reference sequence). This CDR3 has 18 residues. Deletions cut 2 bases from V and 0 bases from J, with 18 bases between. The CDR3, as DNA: TGTGCCAGCAGTTTACGGAGGCCGGGCTCTGGAAGCACAGATACGCAGTATTTT. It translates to CASSLRRPGSGSTDTQYF.

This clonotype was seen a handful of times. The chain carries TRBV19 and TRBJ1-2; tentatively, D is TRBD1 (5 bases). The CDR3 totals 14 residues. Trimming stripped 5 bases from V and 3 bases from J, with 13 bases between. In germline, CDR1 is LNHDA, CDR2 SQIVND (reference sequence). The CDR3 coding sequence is TGTGCCAGTAGTTTTGGTAACAGGTACTATGGCTACACCTTC. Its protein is CASSFGNRYYGYTF.

CDR3 in amino acids: CASSIGTGRLAFWNTIYF. DNA for the CDR3: TGTGCCAGCAGCATCGGGACAGGGCGGCTCGCTTTCTGGAACACCATATATTTT. This chain joins TRBV7-2 and TRBJ1-3; 9 nucleotides agree with TRBD1. Germline CDR1 reads SGHTA; CDR2 reads FQGNSA. The J segment lost 7 bases and the V segment lost 5 bases, leaving 18 bases of the junction unmatched. The CDR3 spans 18 residues.

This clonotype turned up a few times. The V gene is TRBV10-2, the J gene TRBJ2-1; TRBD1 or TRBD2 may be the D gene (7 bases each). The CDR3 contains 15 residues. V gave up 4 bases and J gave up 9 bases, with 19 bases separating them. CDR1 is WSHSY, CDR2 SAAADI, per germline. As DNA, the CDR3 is TGCGCCAGCAGTGTCGGCAGGGGGGGTATGGGTGAGCAGTTCTTC. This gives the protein CASSVGRGGMGEQFF.

The CDR3 nucleotides are TGTGCCAGCAGCTTTCGTGGAGTCAGGGGCACAGATACGCAGTATTTT. This sequence encodes CASSFRGVRGTDTQYF. The chain employs TRBV11-2 and TRBJ2-3; D might be TRBD1 (5 bases). V lost 3 bases and J lost 1, with 14 bases in between. Germline V gene lookup returns CDR1 SGHAT and CDR2 FQNNGV. The length of the CDR3 is 16 residues. Drawing the rest from reference TRBV11-2 and TRBJ2-3, the complete variable domain is EAGVAQSPRYKIIEKRQSVAFWCNPISGHATLYWYQQILGQGPKLLIQFQNNGVVDDSQLPKDRFSAERLKGVDSTLKIQPAKLEDSAVYLCASSFRGVRGTDTQYFGPGTRLTVL.

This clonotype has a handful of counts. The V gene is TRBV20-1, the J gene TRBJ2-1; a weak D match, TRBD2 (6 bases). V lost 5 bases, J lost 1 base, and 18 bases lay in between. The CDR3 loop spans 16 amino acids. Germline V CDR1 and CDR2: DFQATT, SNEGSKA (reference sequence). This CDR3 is CSALRLSGHSYNEQFF. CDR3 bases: TGCAGTGCTCTTAGACTGAGCGGGCATTCCTACAATGAGCAGTTCTTC.

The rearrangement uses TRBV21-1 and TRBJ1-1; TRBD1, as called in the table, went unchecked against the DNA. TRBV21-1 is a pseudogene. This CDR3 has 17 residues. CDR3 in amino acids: CASSKGGPDRPNTEAFF. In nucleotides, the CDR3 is TGTGCCAGCAGCAAAGGGGGGCCGGACAGGCCGAACACTGAAGCTTTCTTT.

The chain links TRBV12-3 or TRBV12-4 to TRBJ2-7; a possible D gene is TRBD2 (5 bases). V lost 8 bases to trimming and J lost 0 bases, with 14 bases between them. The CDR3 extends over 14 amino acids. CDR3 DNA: TGTGCCAGCTCCCAGAGGGCGGCCTCCTACGAGCAGTACTTC. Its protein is CASSQRAASYEQYF.

In nucleotides, the CDR3 is TGTGCCAGCAGCTTAATAGGTCGGGCTGAGCAGTTCTTC. It encodes CASSLIGRAEQFF. The chain recombines TRBV7-8 with TRBJ2-1; no firm D call. The germline V and J ends were trimmed by 2 bases and 9 bases, with 11 bases remaining between them. This CDR3 has 13 residues. CDR1 and CDR2 from the germline V gene are SGHVS and FQNEAQ.

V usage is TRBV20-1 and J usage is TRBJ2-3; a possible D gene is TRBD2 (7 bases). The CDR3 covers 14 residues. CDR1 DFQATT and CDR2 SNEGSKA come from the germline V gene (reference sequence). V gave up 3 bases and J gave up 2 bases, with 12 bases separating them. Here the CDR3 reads CSARAGASTDTQYF. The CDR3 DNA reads TGCAGTGCTAGGGCGGGGGCCTCCACAGATACGCAGTATTTT.

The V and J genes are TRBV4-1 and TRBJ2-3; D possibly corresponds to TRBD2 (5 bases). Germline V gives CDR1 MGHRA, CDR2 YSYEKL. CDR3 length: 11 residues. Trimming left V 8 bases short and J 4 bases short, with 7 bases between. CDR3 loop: CASVASDTQYF. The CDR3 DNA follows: TGCGCCAGCGTAGCGTCAGATACGCAGTATTTT.

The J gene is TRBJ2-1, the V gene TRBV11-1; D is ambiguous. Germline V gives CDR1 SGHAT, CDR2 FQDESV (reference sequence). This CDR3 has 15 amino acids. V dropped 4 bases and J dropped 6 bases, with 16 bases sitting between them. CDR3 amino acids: CASSSWAIATNEQFF. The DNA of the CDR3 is TGTGCCAGCAGCTCGTGGGCTATCGCGACCAATGAGCAGTTCTTC.

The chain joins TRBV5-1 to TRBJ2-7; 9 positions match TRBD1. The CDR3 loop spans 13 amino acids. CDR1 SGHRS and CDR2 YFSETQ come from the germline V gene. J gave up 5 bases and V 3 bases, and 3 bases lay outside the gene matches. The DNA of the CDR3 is TGCGCCAGCAGCTCGGGACAGGGTAACGAGCAGTACTTC. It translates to CASSSGQGNEQYF.

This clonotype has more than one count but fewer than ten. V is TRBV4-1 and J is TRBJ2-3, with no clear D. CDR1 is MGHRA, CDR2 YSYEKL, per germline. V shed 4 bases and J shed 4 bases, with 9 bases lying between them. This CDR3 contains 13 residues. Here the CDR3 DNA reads TGCGCCAGCAGCCTAAGCGTGGCAGATACGCAGTATTTT. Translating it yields CASSLSVADTQYF.

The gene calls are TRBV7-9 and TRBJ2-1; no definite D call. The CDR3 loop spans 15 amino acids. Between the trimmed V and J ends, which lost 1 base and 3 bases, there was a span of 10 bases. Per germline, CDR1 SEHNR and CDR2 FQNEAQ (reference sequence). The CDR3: CASSLGPKIYNEQFF. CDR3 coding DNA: TGTGCCAGCAGCTTAGGCCCCAAGATCTACAATGAGCAGTTCTTC.

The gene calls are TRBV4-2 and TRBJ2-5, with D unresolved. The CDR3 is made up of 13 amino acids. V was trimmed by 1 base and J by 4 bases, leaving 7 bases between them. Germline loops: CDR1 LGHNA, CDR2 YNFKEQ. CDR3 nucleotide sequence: TGTGCCAGCAGCCAAGGAGGTGTAGAGACCCAGTACTTC. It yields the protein CASSQGGVETQYF.

CDR3 coding DNA: TGCAGTGCCCTCATAGCGGGGGGTACTAGCACAGATACGCAGTATTTT. Amino acids: CSALIAGGTSTDTQYF. The chain recombines TRBV20-1 with TRBJ2-3; 10 bases fit TRBD2. CDR3 length equals 16 residues. The germline V gene encodes CDR1 DFQATT and CDR2 SNEGSKA (reference sequence). The V segment lost 6 bases and the J segment 0 bases; nucleotides outside the gene matches: 9.

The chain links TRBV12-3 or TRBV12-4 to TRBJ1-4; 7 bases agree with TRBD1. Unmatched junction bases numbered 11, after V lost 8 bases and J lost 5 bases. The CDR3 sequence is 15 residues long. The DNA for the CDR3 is TGTGCCAGCTCGTACCCCGGGACAGAAAATGAAAAACTGTTTTTT. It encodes CASSYPGTENEKLFF.

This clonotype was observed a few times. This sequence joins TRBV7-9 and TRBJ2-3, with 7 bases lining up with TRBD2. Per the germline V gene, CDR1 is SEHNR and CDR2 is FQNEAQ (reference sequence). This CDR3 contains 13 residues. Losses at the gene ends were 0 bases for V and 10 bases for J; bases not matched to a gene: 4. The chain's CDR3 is CASSLAERGAQYF. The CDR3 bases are TGTGCCAGCAGCTTAGCGGAGCGGGGAGCGCAGTATTTT.

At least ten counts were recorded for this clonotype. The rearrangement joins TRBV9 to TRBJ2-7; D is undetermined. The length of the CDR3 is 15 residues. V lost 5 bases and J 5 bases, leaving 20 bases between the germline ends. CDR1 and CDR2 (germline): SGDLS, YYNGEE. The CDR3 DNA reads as TGTGCCAGCAGTCGGGCCCCTGAATCGTCACACGAGCAGTACTTC. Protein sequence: CASSRAPESSHEQYF.

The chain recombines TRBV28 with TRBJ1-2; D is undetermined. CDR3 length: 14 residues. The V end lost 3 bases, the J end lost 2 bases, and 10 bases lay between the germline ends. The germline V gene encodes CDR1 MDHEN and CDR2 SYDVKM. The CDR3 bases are TGTGCCAGCAGTTTGACACGGACGAACTATGGCTACACCTTC. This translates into CASSLTRTNYGYTF.

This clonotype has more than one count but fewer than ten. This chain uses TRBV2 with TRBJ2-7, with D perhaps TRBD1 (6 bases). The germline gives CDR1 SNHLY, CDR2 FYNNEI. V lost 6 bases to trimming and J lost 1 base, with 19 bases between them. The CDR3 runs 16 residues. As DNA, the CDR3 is TGTGCCAGCAGCCCGGGCTCGAGAGGGGGTTCCTACGAGCAGTACTTC. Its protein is CASSPGSRGGSYEQYF. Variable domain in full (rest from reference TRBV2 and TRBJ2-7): EPEVTQTPSHQVTQMGQEVILRCVPISNHLYFYWYRQILGQKVEFLVSFYNNEISEKSEIFDDQFSVERPDGSNFTLKIRSTKLEDSAMYFCASSPGSRGGSYEQYFGPGTRLTVT.

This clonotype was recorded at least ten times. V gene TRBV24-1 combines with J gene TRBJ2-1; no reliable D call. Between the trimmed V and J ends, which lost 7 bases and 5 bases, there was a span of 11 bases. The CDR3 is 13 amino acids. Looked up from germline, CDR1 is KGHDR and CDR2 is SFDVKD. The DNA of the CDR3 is TGTGCCACCAGAGGACGACCTCACAATGAGCAGTTCTTC. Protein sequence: CATRGRPHNEQFF.

This chain's CDR3 is CASSEWASGGPQETQYF. Here the CDR3 DNA reads TGTGCCAGCAGTGAATGGGCTAGCGGGGGGCCTCAGGAGACCCAGTACTTC. The chain uses TRBV6-1 and TRBJ2-5; the match to TRBD2 covers 11 bases. This CDR3 is built from 17 residues. The germline CDR1 and CDR2 sequences are MNHNS and SASEGT. The V gene end was trimmed by 2 bases and the J gene end by 5 bases; junction bases not matched to a gene: 10.